This T cell receptor beta chain is drawn from a study of blood T cell repertoires in COVID-19. Study in general: PBMCs, B-cell-depleted T cells, or T cells were the source of the cDNA or gDNA that made up the material.

Germline V CDR1 and CDR2: SGHDT, YYEEEE. This CDR3 has 15 amino acids. The V gene lost 4 bases and the J gene lost 6 bases, with 17 bases spanning the gap. In the source study's methods: By means of reference gene primer amplification, nucleated cell counts were estimated. Measured with immunoSEQ multiplex PCR; TCRdb has only the in-frame clones, and not every one. V, J and clone size reflect that table, while D and trimming were determined from the DNA. The profile shows approximately 75,000 clones, approximately 79% of them singletons. The chain uses TRBV5-6 and TRBJ1-5; D is perhaps TRBD1 (5 bases). The source material was peripheral blood. The receptor was isolated from a human donor with acute or convalescent COVID-19. The donor label of this sample is uncertain. In DNA form, the CDR3 reads TGTGCCAGCAGCCTGACCCAGGGTGTTTCTCAGCCCCAGCATTTT. Protein: CASSLTQGVSQPQHF.